This T cell receptor (beta chain) came from a study of shared clonotypes between healthy human individuals. Per germline, CDR1 MDHEN and CDR2 SYDVKM. There are 14 residues in the CDR3. V was shortened by 6 bases and J by 2 bases, with 14 bases between the two germline ends. This clone was found once. TCRdb keeps only in-frame clones here, not all; method: immunoSEQ multiplex PCR. This sample has about 510,000 clones, with roughly 78% found just once. The clonotype originates from a woman between 35 and 50 years old in good health. Some clones in this sample may be carry-over from other donors' samples. What was sequenced was PBMCs. The chain is built from TRBV28 and TRBJ2-7, with D possibly being TRBD1 or TRBD2 (5 bases each). This CDR3 reads CASRRRDGTYEQYF. The CDR3 nucleotides read TGTGCCAGCAGACGCCGGGACGGAACCTACGAGCAGTACTTC.